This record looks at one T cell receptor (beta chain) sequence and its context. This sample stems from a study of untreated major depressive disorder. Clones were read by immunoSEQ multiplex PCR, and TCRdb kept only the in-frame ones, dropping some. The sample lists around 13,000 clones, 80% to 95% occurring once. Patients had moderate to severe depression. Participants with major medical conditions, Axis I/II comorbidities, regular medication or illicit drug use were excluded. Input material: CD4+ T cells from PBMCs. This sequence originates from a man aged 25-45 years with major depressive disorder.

CDR3 sequence: CASSLMLAGNTGELFF. CDR3 bases: TGTGCCAGCAGCTTGATGCTAGCGGGGAACACCGGGGAGCTGTTTTTT. This chain connects TRBV5-5 to TRBJ2-2, with TRBD2 matching 8 bases. V dropped 1 base and J dropped 1; count of bases not matched to a gene: 3. The CDR3 runs 16 residues. CDR1 is SGHKS, CDR2 YYEKEE, per germline (reference sequence).